The TCR beta chain under discussion was sequenced for a study of blood T cell repertoires in COVID-19. Study-wide background: Samples came from the United States, Italy and Spain, spanning acute and convalescent COVID-19. T cells, B-cell-depleted T cells, or PBMCs provided the cDNA or gDNA that served as material.

Germline CDR1 and CDR2: LNHDA and SQIVND (reference sequence). This CDR3 is built from 15 residues. The V end was cut by 5 bases, the J end by 3 bases, with 14 bases between. Original methodology: The authors estimated nucleated cell counts from reference gene primer amplification. Assay: immunoSEQ multiplex PCR; the TCRdb copy retains only in-frame clones and omits some. V, J and clone size reflect that table, while D and trimming were determined from the DNA. The table includes approximately 110,000 clones, roughly two thirds detected once. The chain carries TRBV19 and TRBJ1-5; maybe TRBD1 (6 bases). Sequencing input: peripheral blood. The receptor comes from an elderly man with acute or convalescent COVID-19. The chain's CDR3 is CASSSYRVFNQPQHF. The CDR3 DNA reads TGTGCCAGTAGTTCGTACAGGGTATTCAATCAGCCCCAGCATTTT.